Shown below are 16 T cell receptor beta chains from a single sample sequenced in a study of shared clonotypes between healthy human individuals. The method was immunoSEQ multiplex PCR; TCRdb's version includes in-frame clones alone and lacks a portion of them. The sample includes some 300,000 clones, 73% of them seen just once. The material sequenced was memory CD4+ T cells sorted from blood. Subset defined: CD45RA-negative fraction. Receptors originate from a man aged 25 to 45 in good health.

Comment on this clone: Distinct nucleotide sequences in the sample also encode this CDR3. J is TRBJ1-1 and V is TRBV5-1; D perhaps matches TRBD1 (6 bases). The V gene's germline CDR1 is SGHRS and CDR2 YFSETQ. CDR3 length: 14 residues. V was shortened by 0 bases and J by 2 bases, with 8 bases between the two germline ends. Here the CDR3 reads CASSLEGVNTEAFF. Here the CDR3 DNA reads TGCGCCAGCAGCTTGGAGGGGGTTAACACTGAAGCTTTCTTT. The whole variable domain, filled in from reference TRBV5-1 and TRBJ1-1, reads KAGVTQTPRYLIKTRGQQVTLSCSPISGHRSVSWYQQTPGQGLQFLFEYFSETQRNKGNFPGRFSGRQFSNSRSEMNVSTLELGDSALYLCASSLEGVNTEAFFGQGTRLTVV.

This rearrangement joins TRBV28 to TRBJ2-5, with 7 nucleotides matching TRBD2. Trimming at V came to 4 bases and at J to 3 bases, leaving 2 bases not matched to a gene. The germline V gene encodes CDR1 MDHEN and CDR2 SYDVKM. The CDR3 has 13 residues. The DNA of the CDR3 is TGTGCCAGCAGTTCGAGCGGGAAAGAGACCCAGTACTTC. This sequence encodes CASSSSGKETQYF.

The genes are TRBV2 and TRBJ2-7; 10 bases agree with TRBD2. The CDR3 has 12 residues. CDR1 SNHLY and CDR2 FYNNEI come from the germline V gene. Trimming took 7 bases from V and 12 from J; bases not matched to a gene: 9. The CDR3 DNA reads as TGTGCCAGCAACCTAGCGGGAGAGGTGGCGTACTTC. As protein: CASNLAGEVAYF.

This clone has only a few counts. V usage is TRBV19 and J usage is TRBJ2-7; 9 positions agree with TRBD1. The CDR3 has 14 amino acids. From germline, CDR1 is LNHDA and CDR2 SQIVND (reference sequence). The V and J ends lost 3 bases and 3 bases, in that order; junction bases with no gene match: 3. CDR3 bases: TGTGCCAGTAGTATGGGGACAGGGTTCTACGAGCAGTACTTC. This gives the protein CASSMGTGFYEQYF.

The V gene is TRBV4-2, the J gene TRBJ2-3, with D unresolved. From germline, CDR1 is LGHNA and CDR2 YNFKEQ. CDR3 length: 12 residues. With 2 bases removed from V and 5 bases from J, the gap between germline ends came to 5 bases. CDR3 loop: CASSQWGDTQYF. The CDR3 DNA reads TGTGCCAGCAGCCAATGGGGAGATACGCAGTATTTT.

The chain recombines TRBV5-6 with TRBJ2-1; D call uncertain. Deletions cut 7 bases from V and 2 bases from J, with 13 bases between. The germline V gene has CDR1 SGHDT and CDR2 YYEEEE. The CDR3 sequence is 14 residues long. DNA for the CDR3: TGTGCCAGCGTCGGGTCCCTGACCTACAATGAGCAGTTCTTC. This translates into CASVGSLTYNEQFF.

This clone has only a few counts. CDR3 in amino acids: CASSLRPVLADRTDTQYF. In DNA form, the CDR3 reads TGTGCCAGCAGTTTGCGGCCGGTTCTAGCGGACCGCACAGATACGCAGTATTTT. The chain joins TRBV28 to TRBJ2-3; 7 nucleotides line up with TRBD2. With 3 bases clipped from V and 1 base from J, the junction kept 13 bases outside the gene matches. This CDR3 is 18 amino acids long. CDR1 MDHEN and CDR2 SYDVKM come from the germline V gene.

The J gene is TRBJ2-1, the V gene TRBV11-3, with 8 nucleotides matching TRBD1. V shed 2 bases and J 9 bases; nucleotides not matched to a gene: 3. The CDR3 loop spans 13 amino acids. CDR1 is SGHNT and CDR2 is YENEEA in the germline V gene. The CDR3, as DNA: TGTGCCAGCAGCTTAAACCAGGGGGCTGAGCAGTTCTTC. Translating it yields CASSLNQGAEQFF.

The J gene is TRBJ2-2, the V gene TRBV4-2; 9 bases are a match to TRBD2. The CDR3 extends over 14 amino acids. J lost 4 bases, V lost 4 bases, and 1 base had no gene match. The germline V gene has CDR1 LGHNA and CDR2 YNFKEQ. The CDR3 DNA reads TGTGCCAGCAGCCGGCGGGAGGGCACCGGGGAGCTGTTTTTT. It yields the protein CASSRREGTGELFF.

This clone was seen more than once but under ten times. V usage is TRBV1 and J usage is TRBJ2-1; the table calls TRBD2, which could not be checked here. TRBV1 is a pseudogene. The CDR3 has 20 amino acids. In nucleotides, the CDR3 is TGCACCAGCAGCCAAGATGTCCCGGCTAGCGGGGGCGAGTCGTACAATGAGCAGTTCTTC. Encoded protein: CTSSQDVPASGGESYNEQFF.

V gene TRBV11-2 combines with J gene TRBJ2-3; no definite D call. The CDR3 sequence is 14 residues long. V gave up 3 bases and J gave up 2 bases, with 9 bases separating them. Germline V gene lookup returns CDR1 SGHAT and CDR2 FQNNGV. Written as DNA, the CDR3 is TGTGCCAGCAGCTTTACCTTAGACACAGATACGCAGTATTTT. Translating it yields CASSFTLDTDTQYF.

Concerning this clone itself: The same CDR3 can be traced to other DNA sequences in this sample. This chain links TRBV7-7 with TRBJ2-1; D is possibly TRBD1 (6 bases). From germline, CDR1 is SSHAT and CDR2 FNYEAQ (reference sequence). Trimming removed 4 bases from V and 4 bases from J, with 8 bases in between. CDR3 length: 13 amino acids. The CDR3 coding sequence is TGTGCCAGCAGCTCAGGACAGTACAATGAGCAGTTCTTC. Encoded protein: CASSSGQYNEQFF.

V usage is TRBV2 and J usage is TRBJ2-2, with unresolved D. The CDR3 loop spans 11 amino acids. The V end was cut by 6 bases, the J end by 6 bases, with 5 bases between. The germline V gene encodes CDR1 SNHLY and CDR2 FYNNEI. CDR3 in amino acids: CASRSSGELFF. In nucleotides, the CDR3 is TGTGCCAGCAGGAGCTCCGGGGAGCTGTTTTTT.

The chain joins TRBV19 to TRBJ2-3; D may be TRBD1 (5 bases). V lost 6 bases, J lost 2 bases, and 12 bases lay in between. The CDR3 has 14 residues. Germline CDR1 LNHDA, CDR2 SQIVND (reference sequence). CDR3 sequence reads: CASRETDNTDTQYF. The CDR3 DNA is TGTGCCAGTAGAGAGACAGACAACACAGATACGCAGTATTTT.

This sequence joins TRBV25-1 and TRBJ2-4; 10 nucleotides match TRBD2. The V and J ends lost 5 bases and 2 bases, in that order; junction bases with no gene match: 3. The CDR3 consists of 15 residues. The V gene's germline CDR1 is MGHDK and CDR2 SYGVNS. The CDR3 region is CASSKAGGPKNIQYF. CDR3 nucleotides: TGTGCCAGCAGTAAAGCGGGAGGGCCCAAAAACATTCAGTACTTC.

As concerns this clone: One junction end disagrees with the germline gene, perhaps due to a read error. The rearrangement joins TRBV28 to TRBJ2-1; D is unresolved. This CDR3 contains 13 residues. Germline V gene data show CDR1 as MDHEN and CDR2 as SYDVKM. CDR3 nucleotide sequence: TGTGCCAGCAGCACCCTCATAAACAATAAGCAGTTCTTC. The encoded protein is CASSTLINNKQFF.